Listed below are T cell receptor beta chains from one sample, sequenced in a study of T cell changes during pregnancy in multiple sclerosis. Assay used: immunoSEQ multiplex PCR; TCRdb lists only in-frame clones, some missing. The table shows tens of thousands of clones, with around 93% occurring only once. The input for sequencing was CD8+ T cells from peripheral blood mononuclear cells, taken in the first trimester of pregnancy. The receptors stem from a female donor with multiple sclerosis, enrolled in a pregnancy study. Each CDR3 is given with its conserved first and last residue. A D gene is named only where the DNA matches it firmly. Size values are once, few and many counts, or a class for expanded clones, and some rows have none.

v_gene,d_gene,j_gene,abundance,CDR3aa,CDR3nt
TRBV5-1,.,TRBJ2-3,.,CASSPNRARGTDTQYF,TGCGCCAGCAGCCCGAACAGGGCCCGGGGCACAGATACGCAGTATTTT
TRBV9,TRBD1,TRBJ2-4,.,CASSARPGQKNIQYF,TGTGCCAGCAGCGCAAGACCGGGACAGAAAAACATTCAGTACTTC
TRBV9,TRBD1,TRBJ1-2,once,CASSIGTALLGGYTF,TGTGCCAGCAGCATTGGGACAGCTCTCTTGGGGGGCTACACCTTC
TRBV7-2,.,TRBJ2-2,.,CASSLVLGGLAANTGELFF,TGTGCCAGCAGCTTAGTGCTGGGGGGGCTAGCGGCGAACACCGGGGAGCTGTTTTTT
TRBV7-2,TRBD1,TRBJ1-6,.,CASSRTGEASPLHF,TGTGCCAGCAGCCGTACAGGGGAGGCTTCACCCCTCCACTTT
TRBV2,TRBD1,TRBJ2-3,.,CASTMYSGGYSSTDTQYF,TGTGCCAGCACTATGTATTCAGGGGGTTATTCTAGCACAGATACGCAGTATTTT
TRBV28,TRBD1,TRBJ1-1,.,CASRPLTTGLFPWNTEAFF,TGTGCCAGCAGACCACTTACGACAGGGCTATTCCCTTGGAACACTGAAGCTTTCTTT
TRBV19,TRBD1,TRBJ1-5,.,CASSTGTASNQPQHF,TGTGCCAGTAGTACCGGGACAGCTAGCAATCAGCCCCAGCATTTT
TRBV7-2,.,TRBJ1-1,.,CASSSGELWTEAFF,TGTGCCAGCAGCTCCGGGGAATTGTGGACTGAAGCTTTCTTT
TRBV10-3,.,TRBJ1-2,once,CAISDESYGYTF,TGTGCCATCAGTGACGAGAGCTATGGCTACACCTTC
TRBV15,TRBD2,TRBJ2-7,.,CATSNLAGSVSYEQYF,TGTGCCACCAGCAATTTAGCGGGATCGGTCTCCTACGAGCAGTACTTC
TRBV6-1,.,TRBJ1-3,.,CASSLQPKPGNTIYF,TGTGCCAGCAGTTTACAGCCGAAGCCAGGAAACACCATATATTTT
TRBV27,.,TRBJ2-7,.,CASSYTGSYEQYF,TGTGCCAGCAGTTATACAGGGTCCTACGAGCAGTACTTC
TRBV18,TRBD1,TRBJ2-7,.,CASSPPRDRGDEQYF,TGTGCCAGCTCACCGCCCCGGGACAGGGGTGACGAGCAGTACTTC
TRBV30,.,TRBJ2-7,.,CAWSQGGYEQYF,TGTGCCTGGAGTCAGGGGGGCTACGAGCAGTACTTC
TRBV7-6,.,TRBJ1-2,once,CASSLDRESLYGYTF,TGTGCCAGCAGCTTAGACAGGGAGAGCCTTTATGGCTACACCTTC
TRBV28,.,TRBJ2-1,.,CASTSLGSEQFF,TGTGCCAGCACCTCCCTCGGGAGTGAGCAGTTCTTC
TRBV23-1,TRBD1,TRBJ2-7,.,CAQLGGPSSGYEQYF,TGCGCCCAATTAGGGGGCCCATCGTCTGGATACGAGCAGTACTTC
TRBV9,.,TRBJ1-1,.,CASSAVWGLSLNTEAFF,TGTGCCAGCAGCGCCGTGTGGGGACTTTCGCTAAACACTGAAGCTTTCTTT
TRBV30,TRBD2,TRBJ2-7,.,CAWSVHVQRGNYYEQYF,TGTGCCTGGAGTGTACATGTTCAGCGGGGGAACTACTACGAGCAGTACTTC
TRBV28,.,TRBJ2-7,.,CASSRAGTSNTGGWSDEQYF,TGTGCCAGCAGTCGAGCCGGGACATCCAACACCGGCGGATGGAGCGACGAGCAGTACTTC
TRBV7-8,.,TRBJ1-1,.,CASSPTVNTEAFF,TGTGCCAGCAGCCCCACAGTGAACACTGAAGCTTTCTTT
TRBV7-9,.,TRBJ1-2,.,CASSSTFYTYGYTF,TGTGCCAGCAGCTCAACCTTTTACACATATGGCTACACCTTC
TRBV7-9,.,TRBJ1-4,.,CASSLVSGVEEKLFF,TGTGCCAGCAGCTTAGTCTCCGGGGTCGAAGAAAAACTGTTTTTT
TRBV28,.,TRBJ2-4,.,CASSYVTVNIQYF,TGTGCCAGCAGTTATGTGACAGTAAACATTCAGTACTTC
TRBV2,TRBD1,TRBJ1-2,once,CASRGRDRGRDYGYTF,TGTGCCAGCAGAGGCCGGGACAGGGGGCGCGACTATGGCTACACCTTC
TRBV5-4,.,TRBJ2-6,.,CASSYPGSGANVLTF,TGTGCCAGCAGCTACCCGGGATCTGGGGCCAACGTCCTGACTTTC
TRBV7-9,TRBD1,TRBJ2-5,.,CASSLGTGGGETQYF,TGTGCCAGCAGCTTAGGGACAGGGGGCGGGGAGACCCAGTACTTC
TRBV2,.,TRBJ1-2,.,CASSDEDGYTF,TGTGCCAGCAGTGATGAGGATGGCTACACCTTC
TRBV5-1,TRBD2,TRBJ2-1,.,CATTPGGSSYNEQFF,TGCGCCACCACCCCGGGCGGGAGCTCCTACAATGAGCAGTTCTTC
TRBV5-4,.,TRBJ2-7,.,CASTNSGYEQYF,TGTGCCAGCACAAATTCAGGGTACGAGCAGTACTTC
TRBV7-9,.,TRBJ2-1,.,CASSPLGGGGHYNEQFF,TGTGCCAGCAGCCCCCTAGGGGGCGGAGGGCACTACAATGAGCAGTTCTTC
TRBV7-9,.,TRBJ2-7,.,CASSPPAGEQYF,TGTGCCAGCAGCCCCCCAGCGGGCGAGCAGTACTTC
TRBV5-1,TRBD1,TRBJ2-7,.,CASSLEGTPTGPSYEQYF,TGCGCCAGCAGCTTGGAGGGGACGCCGACAGGGCCCTCCTACGAGCAGTACTTC
TRBV7-9,.,TRBJ1-3,.,CASSLDRSSGNTIYF,TGTGCCAGCAGCCTGGACAGAAGCTCTGGAAACACCATATATTTT
TRBV19,.,TRBJ1-1,.,CASSPAGRLGTEAFF,TGTGCCAGTAGTCCCGCGGGACGGCTCGGGACTGAAGCTTTCTTT
TRBV4-3,.,TRBJ2-7,once,CASSQDGGSYEQYF,TGCGCCAGCAGCCAAGATGGAGGCTCCTACGAGCAGTACTTC
TRBV4-1,TRBD2,TRBJ2-7,.,CASSQRGGAASSYEQYF,TGCGCCAGCAGCCAAAGGGGAGGGGCGGCGAGCTCCTACGAGCAGTACTTC
TRBV4-1,.,TRBJ1-5,.,CASSQDHWQPQHF,TGCGCCAGCAGCCAAGATCACTGGCAGCCCCAGCATTTT
TRBV5-8,TRBD1,TRBJ1-2,.,CASSWDLGTGHGYTF,TGTGCCAGCAGCTGGGACCTAGGGACAGGGCATGGCTACACCTTC